This T cell receptor (beta chain) was sequenced in a study of blood T cell repertoires in COVID-19. In the study overall: COVID-19 samples from acute and convalescent phases originated in the United States, Italy and Spain. PBMCs, B-cell-depleted T cells, or T cells were the source of the cDNA or gDNA that made up the material.

Trimming took 0 bases from V and 0 from J; bases not matched to a gene: 11. The CDR3 consists of 19 residues. Germline lookup yields CDR1 MNHEY and CDR2 SVGEGT. In the authors' methods: Quantification of nucleated cells was approximated via reference gene primer amplification. Libraries were prepared by immunoSEQ multiplex PCR; TCRdb keeps only in-frame clonotypes and omits some of them. V and J calls and clone size are given by that table; D and trimming were obtained from the DNA. Among roughly 180,000 clones listed, about four fifths were seen once. Enrollment of patients from Seattle took place during active infection, with longitudinal follow-up.

This chain links TRBV6-2 or TRBV6-3 with TRBJ2-1; TRBD2 matches at 7 bases. Sequencing used peripheral blood. The clonotype originates from a woman between 55 and 75 years old with COVID-19, enrolled during active disease. The CDR3 DNA follows: TGTGCCAGCAGTTACTCAGAGCTAGCGGTTAGGAGCTCCTACAATGAGCAGTTCTTC. Its translation: CASSYSELAVRSSYNEQFF.